This TCR beta chain is from a study of cytomegalovirus exposure and HLA in healthy donors. Regarding the study as a whole: First-cohort TCR clusters were later found to tend to co-occur in the 120 or so validation repertoires. Under in vitro conditions, three CMV-associated chains were confirmed as specific for CMV antigens.

In germline, CDR1 is MNHEY, CDR2 SVGAGI. The CDR3 is made up of 13 amino acids. The V and J ends lost 6 bases and 6 bases, in that order; junction bases with no gene match: 5. TCRdb keeps only in-frame clones here, not all; method: immunoSEQ multiplex PCR. This repertoire shows 110,000 or so clones, roughly nine tenths found once; its top ten account for about 4%. The count of this clone is one. Antigen specificity is unknown. The receptor was derived from a man between 18 and 29 years old in good health and CMV-seropositive. Material: PBMCs. The genes are TRBV6-5 and TRBJ2-5; 9 nucleotides match TRBD1. DNA for the CDR3: TGTGCCAGCAGGACCGACAGGGGGAAGACCCAGTACTTC. Translation gives CASRTDRGKTQYF.